Following are 18 T cell receptor beta chains from one sample sequenced in a study of CD8+ T cells in alopecia areata. The sample's treatment: oral pan-JAK inhibitor, 5-10 mg twice daily. RNA was isolated and reverse transcribed to cDNA, the sequencing template. Generated by immunoSEQ multiplex PCR, the TCRdb table keeps only in-frame clones and is missing some. The sample yields about 200,000 clones, 60% seen once. The sample in question was CD4+ T cells sorted from blood, obtained at week 24, from a patient treated with tofacitinib. All receptors derive from a human donor with alopecia areata.

The V gene is TRBV9, the J gene TRBJ2-1, with no clear D. Germline CDR1 is SGDLS and CDR2 is YYNGEE. V lost 1 base, J lost 5 bases, and 10 bases lay in between. The CDR3 sequence is 14 residues long. For the CDR3, the DNA is TGTGCCAGCAGCGTACTGATGGGAAACAATGAGCAGTTCTTC. It yields the protein CASSVLMGNNEQFF.

Many counts were recorded for this clone. The chain has TRBV11-2 and TRBJ2-1; possible D gene TRBD1, 6 bases. This CDR3 is built from 14 residues. The germline gives CDR1 SGHAT, CDR2 FQNNGV. Between the trimmed V and J ends, which lost 4 bases and 5 bases, there was a span of 12 bases. Written as DNA, the CDR3 is TGTGCCAGCAGCTCCGGGACACTACACAATGAGCAGTTCTTC. This sequence encodes CASSSGTLHNEQFF.

This clone has a handful of counts. The rearrangement uses TRBV6-5 and TRBJ2-2, with D maybe TRBD1 (6 bases). The CDR3 is 15 amino acids. The germline V and J ends were trimmed by 6 bases and 1 base, with 12 bases remaining between them. CDR1 and CDR2 from the germline V gene are MNHEY and SVGAGI. The CDR3 here is CASRDGTRNTGELFF. The CDR3 DNA sequence: TGTGCCAGCAGGGACGGGACACGGAACACCGGGGAGCTGTTTTTT.

The chain couples TRBV30 to TRBJ1-2; a weak D match, TRBD1 (6 bases). V gave up 0 bases and J gave up 0 bases, with 14 bases separating them. The CDR3 covers 16 residues. Germline V CDR1 and CDR2: GTSNPN, SVGIG (reference sequence). The CDR3 nucleotides read TGTGCCTGGAGTGTTGGGTTGGACAGCCCTAACTATGGCTACACCTTC. Protein product: CAWSVGLDSPNYGYTF.

This chain uses TRBV30 with TRBJ1-5; possibly TRBD1 for D (6 bases). Germline values: CDR1 GTSNPN, CDR2 SVGIG (reference sequence). Trimming pared 5 bases from V and 7 bases from J, leaving 15 bases between. CDR3 length: 13 residues. CDR3 sequence: CAWGRRGEQPQHF. CDR3 in DNA: TGTGCCTGGGGGAGGAGGGGGGAGCAGCCCCAGCATTTT.

This chain joins TRBV5-1 and TRBJ1-1, with D uncertain. The CDR3 totals 11 residues. The V end lost 6 bases, the J end lost 5 bases, and 8 bases lay between the germline ends. The germline CDR1 and CDR2 sequences are SGHRS and YFSETQ. DNA of the CDR3: TGCGCCAGCACAGATGGTACTGAAGCTTTCTTT. Protein product: CASTDGTEAFF.

The gene calls are TRBV29-1 and TRBJ1-2; 8 bases are shared with TRBD1. This CDR3 has 12 residues. Germline trimming cut 7 bases from V and 13 bases from J; bases unmatched to any gene: 14. Per the germline V gene, CDR1 is SQVTM and CDR2 is ANQGSEA. CDR3 region: CSARGTGAVGTF. CDR3 bases: TGCAGCGCCCGAGGGACAGGCGCCGTAGGCACCTTC.

The chain is built from TRBV2 and TRBJ2-7; maybe TRBD2 (5 bases). The germline CDR1 and CDR2 sequences are SNHLY and FYNNEI. This CDR3 has 14 residues. The V and J ends lost 6 bases and 0 bases respectively, with 12 bases between them. The CDR3 sequence: CASSYMRDSYEQYF. CDR3 coding DNA: TGTGCCAGCAGCTATATGAGGGACTCCTACGAGCAGTACTTC. Drawing the rest from reference TRBV2 and TRBJ2-7, the complete variable domain is EPEVTQTPSHQVTQMGQEVILRCVPISNHLYFYWYRQILGQKVEFLVSFYNNEISEKSEIFDDQFSVERPDGSNFTLKIRSTKLEDSAMYFCASSYMRDSYEQYFGPGTRLTVT.

V is TRBV29-1 and J is TRBJ1-1; no definite D call. From germline, CDR1 is SQVTM and CDR2 ANQGSEA. Trimming removed 8 bases at V and 5 bases at J, with 12 bases between. CDR3 length: 11 amino acids. This chain's CDR3 is CSPWAGTEAFF. Written as DNA, the CDR3 is TGCAGCCCCTGGGCTGGGACTGAAGCTTTCTTT.

The rearrangement links TRBV7-3 to TRBJ2-5; TRBD1 agrees at 10 bases. This CDR3 region has 15 residues. After removal of 5 bases from V and 2 bases from J, the junction contained 5 bases not matched to a gene. Germline V gene data show CDR1 as SGHTA and CDR2 as FQGTGA. CDR3 DNA sequence: TGTGCCAGCAGCCCGACAGGGGGCTGGCAAGAGACCCAGTACTTC. It specifies CASSPTGGWQETQYF. Filled out from reference TRBV7-3 and TRBJ2-5, the complete variable domain reads GAGVSQTPSNKVTEKGKYVELRCDPISGHTALYWYRQSLGQGPEFLIYFQGTGAADDSGLPNDRFFAVRPEGSVSTLKIQRTERGDSAVYLCASSPTGGWQETQYFGPGTRLLVL.

The genes are TRBV10-3 and TRBJ2-3; D is ambiguous. V was cut by 3 bases and J by 5 bases, with 3 bases left in between. The CDR3 sequence is 11 residues long. Germline V gene data show CDR1 as ENHRY and CDR2 as SYGVKD. As DNA, the CDR3 is TGTGCCATCAGTGACGGAGATACGCAGTATTTT. Translated: CAISDGDTQYF.

This clone was observed once. The chain recombines TRBV20-1 with TRBJ1-1; D remains ambiguous. This CDR3 region has 11 residues. V was shortened by 4 bases and J by 5 bases, with 8 bases between the two germline ends. CDR1 is DFQATT, CDR2 SNEGSKA, per germline (reference sequence). CDR3 bases: TGCAGTGCTATGATAAGGACTGAAGCTTTCTTT. This encodes CSAMIRTEAFF.

J is TRBJ2-1 and V is TRBV29-1; D unresolved. The CDR3 covers 12 residues. The germline CDR1 and CDR2 sequences are SQVTM and ANQGSEA. Between the trimmed V and J ends, which lost 3 bases and 5 bases, there was a span of 8 bases. CDR3 nucleotides: TGCAGCGTTGATAGAGGAAACAATGAGCAGTTCTTC. This gives the protein CSVDRGNNEQFF.

The chain carries TRBV27 and TRBJ2-7; TRBD1 aligns across 10 bases. The germline CDR1 and CDR2 sequences are MNHEY and SMNVEV (reference sequence). The V segment lost 1 base and the J segment 3 bases; nucleotides outside the gene matches: 3. This CDR3 region has 15 residues. CDR3 protein: CASSLYGDRGYEQYF. CDR3 DNA sequence: TGTGCCAGCAGTTTATACGGGGACAGGGGCTACGAGCAGTACTTC.

The J gene is TRBJ1-2, the V gene TRBV15; D possibly corresponds to TRBD1 (5 bases). Germline V lookup: CDR1 LNHNV, CDR2 YYDKDF (reference sequence). V was pared by 1 base and J by 1 base, with 13 bases between. The length of the CDR3 is 16 residues. The CDR3 DNA is TGTGCCACCAGCAGAGTTCCAAGGGGCCATAACTATGGCTACACCTTC. Encoded protein: CATSRVPRGHNYGYTF. The full variable domain, with the rest looked up from reference TRBV15 and TRBJ1-2, is DAMVIQNPRYQVTQFGKPVTLSCSQTLNHNVMYWYQQKSSQAPKLLFHYYDKDFNNEADTPDNFQSRRPNTSFCFLDIRSPGLGDTAMYLCATSRVPRGHNYGYTFGSGTRLTVV.

The chain recombines TRBV7-9 with TRBJ1-1, with TRBD1 identical over 9 bases. Unmatched junction bases numbered 5, after V lost 3 bases and J lost 3 bases. The CDR3 runs 15 residues. Per germline, CDR1 SEHNR and CDR2 FQNEAQ (reference sequence). The CDR3 DNA reads TGTGCCAGCAGCTTCCAGGGACAGGGAGACACTGAAGCTTTCTTT. Its translation is CASSFQGQGDTEAFF. Complete variable domain (other parts from reference TRBV7-9 and TRBJ1-1): DTGVSQNPRHKITKRGQNVTFRCDPISEHNRLYWYRQTLGQGPEFLTYFQNEAQLEKSRLLSDRFSAERPKGSFSTLEIQRTEQGDSAMYLCASSFQGQGDTEAFFGQGTRLTVV.

This chain uses TRBV29-1 with TRBJ2-7, with 9 positions matching TRBD1. Germline V gene data show CDR1 as SQVTM and CDR2 as ANQGSEA. Trimming at V came to 4 bases and at J to 6 bases, leaving 7 bases not matched to a gene. The CDR3 extends over 13 amino acids. CDR3 protein: CSVGDRVGGEQYF. Here the CDR3 DNA reads TGCAGCGTTGGGGACAGGGTGGGCGGCGAGCAGTACTTC.

The chain combines TRBV2 with TRBJ2-3; 9 bases are a match to TRBD2. Germline CDR1 SNHLY, CDR2 FYNNEI. This CDR3 region has 14 residues. Trimming removed 9 bases from V and 2 bases from J; junction bases left unmatched: 6. Here the CDR3 reads CASQAGGSTDTQYF. The CDR3 DNA follows: TGTGCCAGTCAAGCGGGGGGTTCCACAGATACGCAGTATTTT.